This TCR beta chain was retrieved from a study of low-dose radiotherapy and immunotherapy resistance in tumors. Study in general: A dose of 300 mg of oral aspirin was taken by patients daily for four cycles from cycle 1 day 1.

Time point meaning: after trial treatment. As to treatment: LDRT plus nivolumab, ipilimumab, low-dose cyclophosphamide and aspirin (RACIN trial). Donors received a regimen that comprised nivolumab, ipilimumab, aspirin, low-dose cyclophosphamide and low-dose radiotherapy. Primers used for first-strand cDNA, a TRAV- and TRBV-specific set, covered both alpha and beta chains. For amplifying TCRs, the PCR ran for 15 to 20 cycles with Phusion, which was used together with a constant-region primer and the adapter on the V primers. Amplifying the isolated mRNA was done by in vitro transcription. TCRdb re-called the reads through MiXCR, storing one row per CDR3 protein. The sample yields 30,000 to 40,000 distinct CDR3 sequences, less than 25% seen once. The CDR3 is 13 amino acids. The V end was cut by 8 bases, the J end by 6 bases, with 13 bases between. Germline CDR1 reads MNHGY; CDR2 reads SAAAGT.

The V and J genes are TRBV6-8 and TRBJ2-2, with D unresolved. The source was PBMCs, collected after low-dose radiotherapy plus immunotherapy. The clonotype originates from a female donor with ovarian cancer. The CDR3 reads CASGYSVPGELFF. Written as DNA, the CDR3 is TGTGCCAGCGGCTACTCCGTCCCCGGGGAGCTGTTTTTT.